This T cell receptor (beta chain) emerged from a study of cytotoxic CD8 clonotypes in ibrutinib-treated CLL. Comments on this clone: What it binds is unknown.

Trimming stripped 0 bases from V and 7 bases from J, with 16 bases between. In germline, CDR1 is MNHEY, CDR2 SVGAGI. The CDR3 is 16 amino acids. Study outcomes and limitations: Clonality went higher at ibrutinib response and then dropped back toward baseline at progression.

The data were produced by immunoSEQ multiplex PCR, yet TCRdb's version contains in-frame clones alone and is incomplete. The data contain a few hundred thousand clones, roughly 80% of them singletons. The chain couples TRBV6-5 to TRBJ2-1, with unresolved D. The sequence was obtained from a human donor with chronic lymphocytic leukemia. Material: PBMCs, obtained before ibrutinib treatment. The CDR3 loop is CASSYSGLLKGNEQFF. CDR3 nucleotide sequence: TGTGCCAGCAGTTACTCGGGCCTGCTAAAGGGTAATGAGCAGTTCTTC.